Following are 19 T cell receptor beta chains from one sample sequenced in a study of blood T cell repertoires in COVID-19. The repertoire was sequenced with immunoSEQ multiplex PCR; TCRdb's copy has only in-frame clones and lacks some. The data contain 300,000 to 350,000 clones, 87% of them singletons. The sample consisted of PBMCs or T cells enriched from blood (not recorded which). The receptors shown here come from a woman aged 18-35 years who had recovered from COVID-19.

The rearrangement links TRBV7-8 to TRBJ2-1, with 10 bases identical to TRBD2. After removal of 1 base from V and 7 bases from J, the junction contained 4 bases not matched to a gene. This CDR3 is 15 amino acids long. Per germline, CDR1 SGHVS and CDR2 FQNEAQ. The CDR3 DNA is TGTGCCAGCAGCTTAGGACTAGCGGGCGGGAATGAGCAGTTCTTC. This translates into CASSLGLAGGNEQFF. Together with reference TRBV7-8 and TRBJ2-1, the CDR3 gives the full variable domain: GAGVSQSPRYKVAKRGQDVALRCDPISGHVSLFWYQQALGQGPEFLTYFQNEAQLDKSGLPSDRFFAERPEGSVSTLKIQRTQQEDSAVYLCASSLGLAGGNEQFFGPGTRLTVL.

The chain links TRBV5-4 to TRBJ2-6; D may be TRBD1 (5 bases). CDR3 length: 15 amino acids. V lost 4 bases and J 0 bases, leaving 8 bases between the germline ends. The germline V gene has CDR1 SGHNT and CDR2 YYREEE (reference sequence). In DNA, the CDR3 is TGTGCCAGCAGCCCTGACAGCTCTGGGGCCAACGTCCTGACTTTC. It translates to CASSPDSSGANVLTF.

The chain carries TRBV9 and TRBJ2-7; 7 positions match TRBD2. The CDR3 consists of 13 residues. Germline CDR1 and CDR2: SGDLS and YYNGEE. V trimming: 7 bases; J trimming: 6 bases; junction bases outside the gene matches: 10. CDR3 sequence (DNA): TGTGCCAGCTCGTCGCGGGAGTTACGCGAGCAGTACTTC. Residues: CASSSRELREQYF.

CDR3 residues: CASSLVTGISTDTQYF. CDR3 DNA sequence: TGTGCCAGCAGCTTAGTCACAGGGATTAGCACAGATACGCAGTATTTT. J is TRBJ2-3 and V is TRBV7-2, with D maybe TRBD1 (6 bases). Germline CDR1 SGHTA, CDR2 FQGNSA. Deletions cut 1 base from V and 0 bases from J, with 11 bases between. This CDR3 contains 16 residues.

For this clone: The identical CDR3 is also encoded by other nucleotide sequences in the sample. The V and J genes are TRBV29-1 and TRBJ1-5; D may be TRBD1 (5 bases). V lost 4 bases to trimming and J lost 5 bases, with 9 bases between them. The CDR3 spans 12 residues. The germline V gene encodes CDR1 SQVTM and CDR2 ANQGSEA. The CDR3: CSVGQGDQPQHF. The CDR3 DNA reads as TGCAGCGTTGGCCAGGGCGATCAGCCCCAGCATTTT.

The J gene is TRBJ2-5, the V gene TRBV28; D is perhaps TRBD1 (5 bases). V was trimmed by 6 bases and J by 5 bases, leaving 13 bases between them. Germline-derived CDR1 and CDR2 are MDHEN and SYDVKM. The CDR3 loop spans 13 amino acids. The CDR3 nucleotides read TGTGCCAGCAGACACACAGGATCCGAGACCCAGTACTTC. Its translation: CASRHTGSETQYF.

The V and J genes are TRBV18 and TRBJ1-2; 8 nucleotides align to TRBD1. Germline CDR1 is KGHSH and CDR2 is LQKENI. V gave up 1 base and J gave up 7 bases; unmatched junction bases: 8. The CDR3 has 15 residues. This CDR3 reads CASSPLRDRPGGYTF. CDR3 DNA: TGTGCCAGCTCACCACTGCGGGACAGGCCTGGTGGCTACACCTTC.

This chain links TRBV19 with TRBJ1-6; 9 positions match TRBD1. The CDR3 is 15 residues long. Germline V gene lookup returns CDR1 LNHDA and CDR2 SQIVND (reference sequence). Losses at the gene ends were 9 bases for V and 7 bases for J; bases not matched to a gene: 10. CDR3 bases: TGTGCCAGCCAACAGACAGGGGGTTTCAATTCACCCCTCCACTTT. Its protein product is CASQQTGGFNSPLHF.

This clone was detected only once. This rearrangement joins TRBV7-8 to TRBJ2-5; 8 nucleotides agree with TRBD2. The junction had 5 bases not matched to a gene; V was cut back by 6 bases and J by 5 bases. CDR3 length: 13 residues. Germline CDR1 and CDR2: SGHVS and FQNEAQ. The CDR3 sequence is CASSIGGGETQYF. The CDR3 region has the DNA TGTGCCAGCAGTATCGGGGGGGGTGAGACCCAGTACTTC.

The chain employs TRBV2 and TRBJ1-1; weak D call: TRBD1 (5 bases). The V gene's germline CDR1 is SNHLY and CDR2 FYNNEI. Trimming left V 11 bases short and J 0 bases short, with 19 bases between. This CDR3 is 15 amino acids long. The CDR3, as DNA: TGTGCCGCGAAGCGGGCAGGGAAGGTGAACACTGAAGCTTTCTTT. Translated: CAAKRAGKVNTEAFF.

The chain employs TRBV4-1 and TRBJ1-1; weak D call: TRBD1 (5 bases). Germline values: CDR1 MGHRA, CDR2 YSYEKL. There are 15 residues in the CDR3. V was pared by 0 bases and J by 4 bases, with 12 bases between. The CDR3 coding sequence is TGCGCCAGCAGCCAAGAGTGGGGCTGGAGCACTGAAGCTTTCTTT. Translation: CASSQEWGWSTEAFF.

This chain connects TRBV30 to TRBJ1-1, with 8 positions matching TRBD1. This CDR3 spans 15 amino acids. J was trimmed by 4 bases and V by 4 bases; bases with no gene match: 11. The germline CDR1 and CDR2 sequences are GTSNPN and SVGIG (reference sequence). The CDR3 DNA follows: TGTGCCTGGAAACTCGCGACAGGGGAGAGCACTGAAGCTTTCTTT. Amino acid sequence: CAWKLATGESTEAFF.

V and J are TRBV11-2 and TRBJ1-3; D is uncertain. CDR1 and CDR2 from the germline V gene are SGHAT and FQNNGV. V lost 4 bases and J lost 5, with 6 bases in between. The CDR3 length is 12 residues. The CDR3 coding sequence is TGTGCCAGCAGCTGGGAGAGAAACACCATATATTTT. It codes for CASSWERNTIYF. The whole variable domain, filled in from reference TRBV11-2 and TRBJ1-3, reads EAGVAQSPRYKIIEKRQSVAFWCNPISGHATLYWYQQILGQGPKLLIQFQNNGVVDDSQLPKDRFSAERLKGVDSTLKIQPAKLEDSAVYLCASSWERNTIYFGEGSWLTVV.

This chain uses TRBV27 with TRBJ2-2, with no clear D. CDR1 and CDR2 from the germline V gene are MNHEY and SMNVEV (reference sequence). V was clipped by 7 bases and J by 0 bases, with 12 bases between them. This CDR3 region has 15 residues. The CDR3 DNA reads TGTGCCAGCACCCTCGGGTCCCCGAACACCGGGGAGCTGTTTTTT. It codes for CASTLGSPNTGELFF.

The chain employs TRBV18 and TRBJ2-3, with D possibly TRBD1 on 7 matching bases. This CDR3 comprises 17 residues. Trimming pared 6 bases from V and 0 bases from J, leaving 19 bases between. Germline assignment: CDR1 KGHSH and CDR2 LQKENI. Here the CDR3 reads CASSRYTRDRSTDTQYF. CDR3 coding DNA: TGTGCCAGCTCCCGCTATACGCGGGACAGAAGCACAGATACGCAGTATTTT.

V is TRBV19 and J is TRBJ1-2, with TRBD1 identical over 7 bases. The ends lost 1 base at V and 5 bases at J; junction bases unmatched: 10. CDR3 length equals 16 residues. CDR1 is LNHDA, CDR2 SQIVND, per germline (reference sequence). The CDR3 protein is CASSIGGGPILYGYTF. In DNA form, the CDR3 reads TGTGCCAGTAGTATAGGAGGGGGCCCTATTTTATATGGCTACACCTTC. Based on the CDR3 plus reference TRBV19 and TRBJ1-2, the full variable domain is DGGITQSPKYLFRKEGQNVTLSCEQNLNHDAMYWYRQDPGQGLRLIYYSQIVNDFQKGDIAEGYSVSREKKESFPLTVTSAQKNPTAFYLCASSIGGGPILYGYTFGSGTRLTVV.

The chain combines TRBV14 with TRBJ2-5; 8 nucleotides line up with TRBD1. From germline, CDR1 is SGHDN and CDR2 FVKESK. The V and J ends lost 3 bases and 2 bases, in that order; junction bases with no gene match: 2. This CDR3 spans 14 amino acids. The CDR3 loop is CASSHWDRQETQYF. DNA for the CDR3: TGTGCCAGCAGCCACTGGGACAGGCAAGAGACCCAGTACTTC.

The chain uses TRBV5-1 and TRBJ2-2; no reliable D call. This CDR3 region has 12 residues. Trimming shortened V by 3 bases and J by 5 bases, and 5 bases separated the two germline ends. Germline V gene lookup returns CDR1 SGHRS and CDR2 YFSETQ. This chain's CDR3 is CASSYGTGELFF. In DNA, the CDR3 is TGCGCCAGCAGCTACGGTACCGGGGAGCTGTTTTTT. Supplemented by reference TRBV5-1 and TRBJ2-2, the full variable domain reads KAGVTQTPRYLIKTRGQQVTLSCSPISGHRSVSWYQQTPGQGLQFLFEYFSETQRNKGNFPGRFSGRQFSNSRSEMNVSTLELGDSALYLCASSYGTGELFFGEGSRLTVL.

The V call is TRBV18, the J call TRBJ1-2; TRBD1 might be the D (5 bases). The CDR3 contains 13 residues. Germline V gene lookup returns CDR1 KGHSH and CDR2 LQKENI. The V gene lost 3 bases and the J gene lost 8 bases, with 13 bases spanning the gap. In DNA, the CDR3 is TGTGCCAGCTCACCGCAGGGAACTCTAGGCTACACCTTC. It codes for CASSPQGTLGYTF.